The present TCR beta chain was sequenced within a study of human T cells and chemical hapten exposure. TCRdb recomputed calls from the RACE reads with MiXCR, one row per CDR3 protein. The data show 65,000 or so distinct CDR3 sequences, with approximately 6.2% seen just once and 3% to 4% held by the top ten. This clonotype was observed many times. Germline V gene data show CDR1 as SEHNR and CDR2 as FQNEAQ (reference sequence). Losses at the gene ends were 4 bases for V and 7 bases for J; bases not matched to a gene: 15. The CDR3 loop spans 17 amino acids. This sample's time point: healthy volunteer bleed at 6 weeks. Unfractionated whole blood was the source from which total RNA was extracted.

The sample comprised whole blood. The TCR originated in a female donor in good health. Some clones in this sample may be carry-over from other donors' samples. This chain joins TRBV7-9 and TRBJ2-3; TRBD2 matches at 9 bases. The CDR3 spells CASSSRAIAGATNTQYF. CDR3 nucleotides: TGTGCCAGCAGCTCAAGAGCCATAGCGGGGGCAACAAATACGCAGTATTTT.